These 32 T cell receptor beta chains came from one sample sequenced in a study of OX40 agonist ivuxolimab in advanced cancers. Repertoires were generated with immunoSEQ multiplex PCR, while TCRdb's copy carries only in-frame clones and drops some. The repertoire holds roughly 60,000 clones, with around 84% as singletons. Here the sequenced sample was CD4+ or CD8+ T cells sorted from blood, taken in a trial of the OX40 agonist ivuxolimab. Receptor source: an adult with an advanced solid tumor such as melanoma, head and neck, liver or kidney cancer.

This clone occurred once. The chain couples TRBV19 to TRBJ1-2; unclear D gene. V was cut by 3 bases and J by 4 bases, with 12 bases left in between. This CDR3 spans 14 amino acids. Per the germline V gene, CDR1 is LNHDA and CDR2 is SQIVND (reference sequence). The CDR3 region has the DNA TGTGCCAGTAGTATCTCGCCGACCGTCTATGGCTACACCTTC. Protein product: CASSISPTVYGYTF.

Note on this clone: Other DNA sequences of this sample code for an identical CDR3. The chain combines TRBV6-1 with TRBJ2-2; D is unresolved. Germline V gene sequence: CDR1 MNHNS, CDR2 SASEGT. This CDR3 is built from 16 residues. V shed 1 base and J shed 0 bases, with 9 bases lying between them. The CDR3 bases are TGTGCCAGCAGTGAAGTTTGGAGAGCGAACACCGGGGAGCTGTTTTTT. As protein: CASSEVWRANTGELFF.

This clone was observed a handful of times. The chain recombines TRBV18 with TRBJ1-1; D not resolved. Per germline, CDR1 KGHSH and CDR2 LQKENI. V was clipped by 3 bases and J by 0 bases, with 14 bases between them. CDR3 length equals 16 residues. CDR3 coding DNA: TGTGCCAGCTCACCTAACAGCCAATTTATGAACACTGAAGCTTTCTTT. The encoded protein is CASSPNSQFMNTEAFF.

The rearrangement links TRBV11-2 to TRBJ2-7, with no clear D. The CDR3 runs 15 residues. V shed 0 bases and J shed 1 base, with 10 bases lying between them. Germline-derived CDR1 and CDR2 are SGHAT and FQNNGV. The CDR3 nucleotides are TGTGCCAGCAGCTTAGATGGGTTAGGGTCCTACGAGCAGTACTTC. Its protein product is CASSLDGLGSYEQYF.

The chain combines TRBV7-9 with TRBJ2-7; the D call may be TRBD1 or TRBD2 (5 bases each). The germline gives CDR1 SEHNR, CDR2 FQNEAQ (reference sequence). V shed 3 bases and J shed 4 bases, with 10 bases lying between them. The CDR3 contains 13 residues. The CDR3 region has the DNA TGTGCCAGCAGCTTGGGAGACAGATACGAGCAGTACTTC. Protein sequence: CASSLGDRYEQYF.

The V gene is TRBV30, the J gene TRBJ1-6; the match to TRBD1 covers 7 bases. CDR1 and CDR2 from the germline V gene are GTSNPN and SVGIG (reference sequence). V was clipped by 2 bases and J by 10 bases; unmatched bases: 8. The CDR3 sequence is 14 residues long. In DNA form, the CDR3 reads TGTGCCTGGAGTAAAGGGACAGAAAACTCACCCCTCCACTTT. It specifies CAWSKGTENSPLHF.

The J gene is TRBJ1-1, the V gene TRBV6-1; D uncertain. The CDR3 contains 13 residues. The ends were cut back, 2 bases at V and 1 base at J, with 5 bases in the middle. Germline-derived CDR1 and CDR2 are MNHNS and SASEGT. The CDR3 coding sequence is TGTGCCAGCAGTGAACTGTGGAACACTGAAGCTTTCTTT. Its protein is CASSELWNTEAFF.

V gene TRBV5-8 combines with J gene TRBJ1-1, with 7 bases lining up with TRBD1. V was pared by 5 bases and J by 4 bases, with 17 bases of the junction left unmatched. From germline, CDR1 is SGHTS and CDR2 YDEGEE. The CDR3 sequence is 17 residues long. The CDR3 spells CASSHFRGVSVGTEAFF. CDR3 nucleotide sequence: TGTGCCAGCAGTCATTTCAGGGGGGTTTCCGTGGGCACTGAAGCTTTCTTT.

The chain couples TRBV7-8 to TRBJ1-5, with D perhaps matching TRBD1 (6 bases). The CDR3 contains 13 residues. Germline CDR1 is SGHVS and CDR2 is FQNEAQ. Trimming removed 5 bases from V and 4 bases from J, with 9 bases in between. CDR3 coding DNA: TGTGCCAGCAGCATAACAGGGAATCAGCCCCAGCATTTT. It is translated as CASSITGNQPQHF. The whole variable domain, remainder taken from reference TRBV7-8 and TRBJ1-5, is GAGVSQSPRYKVAKRGQDVALRCDPISGHVSLFWYQQALGQGPEFLTYFQNEAQLDKSGLPSDRFFAERPEGSVSTLKIQRTQQEDSAVYLCASSITGNQPQHFGDGTRLSIL.

The table lists this clone with a few counts. V and J are TRBV5-1 and TRBJ2-7, with no clear D. Germline V gene sequence: CDR1 SGHRS, CDR2 YFSETQ. Deletions cut 5 bases from V and 4 bases from J, with 10 bases between. The CDR3 covers 12 residues. The CDR3 DNA is TGCGCCAGCAGTGAGGCCGTATACGAGCAGTACTTC. It codes for CASSEAVYEQYF.

The chain employs TRBV19 and TRBJ2-7; 12 bases fit TRBD2. V shed 10 bases and J 2 bases; nucleotides not matched to a gene: 3. Germline-derived CDR1 and CDR2 are LNHDA and SQIVND (reference sequence). This CDR3 comprises 13 residues. The CDR3 nucleotides read TGTGCCACTGGACTAGCGGGACCCTACGAGCAGTACTTC. Protein product: CATGLAGPYEQYF.

The CDR3 DNA sequence: TGTGCCAGCTCATTCGGAATTCAGGGGCAGCCCCAGCATTTT. Protein sequence: CASSFGIQGQPQHF. The genes are TRBV18 and TRBJ1-5, with a tentative D call TRBD1 (6 bases). CDR1 and CDR2 from the germline V gene are KGHSH and LQKENI. V was trimmed by 5 bases and J by 7 bases, leaving 15 bases between them. The CDR3 covers 14 residues.

The J gene is TRBJ2-3, the V gene TRBV7-8; unclear D gene. There are 10 residues in the CDR3. Trimming took off 5 bases at V and 7 bases at J, with 4 bases between the two ends. Looked up from germline, CDR1 is SGHVS and CDR2 is FQNEAQ. CDR3 in amino acids: CASSGNTQYF. The CDR3 DNA reads as TGTGCCAGCAGCGGTAATACGCAGTATTTT.

The chain carries TRBV7-9 and TRBJ1-5, with D unresolved. Per the germline V gene, CDR1 is SEHNR and CDR2 is FQNEAQ (reference sequence). V was clipped by 1 base and J by 0 bases, with 4 bases between them. The CDR3 consists of 14 residues. CDR3 coding DNA: TGTGCCAGCAGCTTAGGTAATAGCAATCAGCCCCAGCATTTT. Its protein product is CASSLGNSNQPQHF.

The chain combines TRBV5-4 with TRBJ2-1, with D hard to call. The germline gives CDR1 SGHNT, CDR2 YYREEE (reference sequence). The CDR3 covers 17 residues. The germline V and J ends were trimmed by 4 bases and 7 bases, with 24 bases remaining between them. As DNA, the CDR3 is TGTGCCAGCAGCCTCCCCCTGGGCTCTCAGGTGAGGAATGAGCAGTTCTTC. Its protein product is CASSLPLGSQVRNEQFF.

The gene calls are TRBV5-4 and TRBJ2-2; 11 nucleotides align to TRBD2. The V gene's germline CDR1 is SGHNT and CDR2 YYREEE (reference sequence). Trimming took 0 bases from V and 4 from J; bases not matched to a gene: 5. The CDR3 extends over 17 amino acids. As DNA, the CDR3 is TGTGCCAGCAGCTTGGCGGCTAGCGGGAGGTCCACCGGGGAGCTGTTTTTT. Its protein is CASSLAASGRSTGELFF.

This clone was detected only once. The chain's CDR3 is CASSLAVGSTDTQYF. CDR3 DNA: TGTGCCAGCAGCTTGGCCGTTGGGAGCACAGATACGCAGTATTTT. The chain has TRBV5-8 and TRBJ2-3, with unresolved D. The germline V and J ends were trimmed by 0 bases and 0 bases, with 8 bases remaining between them. CDR3 length: 15 amino acids. Germline CDR1 SGHTS, CDR2 YDEGEE.

This sequence joins TRBV6-1 and TRBJ1-2; perhaps TRBD1 as D (6 bases). This CDR3 has 14 residues. The V and J ends lost 3 bases and 8 bases respectively, with 16 bases between them. CDR1 is MNHNS and CDR2 is SASEGT in the germline V gene. CDR3 residues: CASSEGGLSIGYTF. CDR3 bases: TGTGCCAGCAGTGAGGGGGGGCTCTCTATCGGCTACACCTTC.

The chain joins TRBV4-3 to TRBJ2-1, with TRBD2 matching 12 bases. Germline CDR1 LGHNA, CDR2 YSLEER. The CDR3 loop spans 14 amino acids. Unmatched junction bases numbered 2, after V lost 5 bases and J lost 6 bases. CDR3 nucleotides: TGCGCCAGCAGCGCACTAGCGGGGGGCAATGAGCAGTTCTTC. It yields the protein CASSALAGGNEQFF.

This chain connects TRBV7-2 to TRBJ1-1; 9 bases match TRBD1. With 4 bases clipped from V and 1 base from J, the junction kept 13 bases outside the gene matches. The CDR3 consists of 18 residues. Germline CDR1 is SGHTA and CDR2 is FQGNSA. CDR3 DNA sequence: TGTGCCAGCAGCTCAGACCCTCCGGGACAGGGAACGAACACTGAAGCTTTCTTT. Its translation is CASSSDPPGQGTNTEAFF.

V and J are TRBV6-5 and TRBJ2-5, with D maybe TRBD1 (7 bases). Trimming left V 4 bases short and J 4 bases short, with 10 bases between. Germline V gives CDR1 MNHEY, CDR2 SVGAGI. The CDR3 is 13 amino acids. DNA for the CDR3: TGTGCCAGCAGTTCCAGGGGGGTAGAGACCCAGTACTTC. Its translation: CASSSRGVETQYF.

V is TRBV2 and J is TRBJ2-2; TRBD2 aligns across 11 bases. V shed 6 bases and J 14 bases; nucleotides not matched to a gene: 5. From germline, CDR1 is SNHLY and CDR2 FYNNEI. The CDR3 consists of 12 residues. For the CDR3, the DNA is TGTGCCAGCAGGATAGCGGGAGGGTTTCTGTTTTTT. Its translation: CASRIAGGFLFF.

This chain joins TRBV7-2 and TRBJ2-1; D is unclear. The CDR3 is 13 residues long. Germline V gene sequence: CDR1 SGHTA, CDR2 FQGNSA. Trimming removed 3 bases at V and 7 bases at J, with 10 bases between. CDR3 DNA sequence: TGTGCCAGCAGCTTTTACTCGACTAATGAGCAGTTCTTC. It translates to CASSFYSTNEQFF.

The chain joins TRBV4-2 to TRBJ2-1; D unclear. V gave up 6 bases and J gave up 7 bases, with 22 bases separating them. Per the germline V gene, CDR1 is LGHNA and CDR2 is YNFKEQ. The CDR3 has 16 residues. CDR3 nucleotide sequence: TGTGCCAGCAGAAAAGACGCCGTATCGGGCCGAAATGAGCAGTTCTTC. As protein: CASRKDAVSGRNEQFF.

The chain recombines TRBV10-2 with TRBJ2-1; 11 bases align to TRBD2. CDR3 length equals 14 residues. CDR1 and CDR2 from the germline V gene are WSHSY and SAAADI. The J segment lost 3 bases and the V segment lost 8 bases, leaving 3 bases of the junction unmatched. The CDR3 DNA reads as TGCGCCAGCCAGACTAGCGGGGTCTACAATGAGCAGTTCTTC. Protein: CASQTSGVYNEQFF.

This sequence joins TRBV7-9 and TRBJ2-7, with D perhaps assigned TRBD1 or TRBD2 (5 bases each). Germline CDR1 and CDR2: SEHNR and FQNEAQ (reference sequence). Trimming shortened V by 5 bases and J by 3 bases, and 17 bases separated the two germline ends. This CDR3 spans 15 amino acids. The CDR3 nucleotides read TGTGCCAGCAGCCCTCCCGGGACCGTCTACTACGAGCAGTACTTC. It yields the protein CASSPPGTVYYEQYF. Full variable domain (remainder filled in from reference TRBV7-9 and TRBJ2-7): DTGVSQNPRHKITKRGQNVTFRCDPISEHNRLYWYRQTLGQGPEFLTYFQNEAQLEKSRLLSDRFSAERPKGSFSTLEIQRTEQGDSAMYLCASSPPGTVYYEQYFGPGTRLTVT.

The chain combines TRBV18 with TRBJ2-7; D might be TRBD1 or TRBD2, each matching 6 bases. The germline CDR1 and CDR2 sequences are KGHSH and LQKENI. The CDR3 consists of 15 residues. V was pared by 0 bases and J by 1 base, with 10 bases between. The CDR3 DNA is TGTGCCAGCTCACCACCGGGGGGCACTTCCTACGAGCAGTACTTC. Translation: CASSPPGGTSYEQYF.

The chain recombines TRBV7-2 with TRBJ1-1; 9 bases map to TRBD1. This CDR3 has 16 amino acids. V shed 5 bases, J shed 5 bases, and the junction held 12 bases outside the gene matches. The V gene's germline CDR1 is SGHTA and CDR2 FQGNSA. CDR3 in amino acids: CASSADRGSSGTEAFF. CDR3 sequence (DNA): TGTGCCAGCAGCGCGGACAGGGGTTCGTCGGGGACTGAAGCTTTCTTT.

The V and J genes are TRBV30 and TRBJ2-1; D is ambiguous. The V gene's germline CDR1 is GTSNPN and CDR2 SVGIG (reference sequence). CDR3 size: 12 residues. The V gene lost 1 base and the J gene lost 8 bases, with 9 bases spanning the gap. For the CDR3, the DNA is TGTGCCTGGAGTGCCCGGTACGATGAGCAGTTCTTC. Protein: CAWSARYDEQFF.

This chain uses TRBV11-3 with TRBJ2-7, with 9 bases aligning to TRBD2. The junction had 9 bases not matched to a gene; V was cut back by 3 bases and J by 0 bases. The CDR3 runs 17 residues. From germline, CDR1 is SGHNT and CDR2 YENEEA. CDR3 in DNA: TGTGCCAGCAGCTTGGTCTTAGGACTAGCGTTCTCCTACGAGCAGTACTTC. Encoded protein: CASSLVLGLAFSYEQYF.

V gene TRBV5-1 combines with J gene TRBJ2-5; D uncertain. With 1 base removed from V and 2 bases from J, the gap between germline ends came to 6 bases. From germline, CDR1 is SGHRS and CDR2 YFSETQ. This CDR3 has 13 amino acids. The CDR3 DNA sequence: TGCGCCAGCAGCTTGAGAGGACAAGAGACCCAGTACTTC. This gives the protein CASSLRGQETQYF.

This rearrangement joins TRBV5-4 to TRBJ2-3; a weak D match, TRBD1 (5 bases). The CDR3 totals 14 residues. Germline V gives CDR1 SGHNT, CDR2 YYREEE (reference sequence). Trimming left V 2 bases short and J 4 bases short, with 11 bases between. CDR3 nucleotide sequence: TGTGCCAGCAGCTTAGCCGAAGGGGCAGATACGCAGTATTTT. It translates to CASSLAEGADTQYF.